This T cell receptor (beta chain) is from a study of identical twins. The study, taken as a whole, reports: Models, which agreed with sharing between unrelated individuals, nonetheless underestimated the out-of-frame TCR alpha sharing seen in monozygotic twins. Abundant cord blood beta clonotypes carried fewer insertions; memory repertoires showed none.

TCRdb fed the 5' RACE reads into MiXCR, producing one record per CDR3 protein. The sample has about 530,000 distinct CDR3 sequences, about 15% seen once. The sample holds a few counts of this clonotype. Antigen: not known. This CDR3 region has 15 residues. The V end was cut by 5 bases, the J end by 1 base, with 13 bases between. CDR1 SEHNR and CDR2 FQNEAQ come from the germline V gene (reference sequence). The same data also went into a second study, on yellow fever vaccine responses in identical twins.

The V gene is TRBV7-9, the J gene TRBJ2-3; D unclear. This clonotype originated in a young woman in good health. What was sequenced was CD4+ T cells sorted from blood. CDR3 nucleotide sequence: TGTGCCAGCAGCCCGTTTGGTGAGGGCACAGATACGCAGTATTTT. This gives the protein CASSPFGEGTDTQYF. Looking up the rest from reference TRBV7-9 and TRBJ2-3 gives the full variable domain: DTGVSQNPRHKITKRGQNVTFRCDPISEHNRLYWYRQTLGQGPEFLTYFQNEAQLEKSRLLSDRFSAERPKGSFSTLEIQRTEQGDSAMYLCASSPFGEGTDTQYFGPGTRLTVL.